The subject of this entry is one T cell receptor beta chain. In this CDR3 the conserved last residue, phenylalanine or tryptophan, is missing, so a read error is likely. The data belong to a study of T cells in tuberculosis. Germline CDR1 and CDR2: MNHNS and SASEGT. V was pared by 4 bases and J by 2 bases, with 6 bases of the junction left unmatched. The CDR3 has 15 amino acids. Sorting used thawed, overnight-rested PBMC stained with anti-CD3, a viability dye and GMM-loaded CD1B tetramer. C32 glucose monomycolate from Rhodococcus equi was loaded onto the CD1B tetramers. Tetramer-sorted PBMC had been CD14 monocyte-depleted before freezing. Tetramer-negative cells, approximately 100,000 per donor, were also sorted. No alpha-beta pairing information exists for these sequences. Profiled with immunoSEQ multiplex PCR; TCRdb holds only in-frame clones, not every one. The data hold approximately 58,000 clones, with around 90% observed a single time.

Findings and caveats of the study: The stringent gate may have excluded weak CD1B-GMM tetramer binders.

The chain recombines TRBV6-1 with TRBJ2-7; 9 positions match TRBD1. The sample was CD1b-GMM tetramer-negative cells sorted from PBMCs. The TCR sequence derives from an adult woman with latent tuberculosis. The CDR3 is CASSGPGTGPYEQYI. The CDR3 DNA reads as TGTGCCAGCAGTGGACCCGGGACAGGGCCCTACGAGCAGTACATC.